The next 25 T cell receptor beta chains were all read from a single sample in a study of blood T cell repertoires in COVID-19. Sequencing was performed with immunoSEQ multiplex PCR; in TCRdb, only in-frame clones are kept and a portion is missing. The sample records under 130,000 clones, around 84% being singletons. The source material was peripheral blood. These TCRs come from a woman of 80 years or more with acute or convalescent COVID-19.

The chain is built from TRBV6-5 and TRBJ2-7, with 9 bases that match TRBD2. Germline V CDR1 and CDR2: MNHEY, SVGAGI. Trimming took 4 bases from V and 4 from J; bases not matched to a gene: 5. The CDR3 runs to 14 residues. The CDR3 DNA is TGTGCCAGCAGTTCGGACAGCGGGAGGTACGAGCAGTACTTC. Amino acids: CASSSDSGRYEQYF.

This clone showed up just a few times. This sequence joins TRBV5-6 and TRBJ2-3; possibly TRBD1 for D (6 bases). The CDR3 totals 16 residues. The germline V and J ends were trimmed by 6 bases and 6 bases, with 23 bases remaining between them. Germline V CDR1 and CDR2: SGHDT, YYEEEE. CDR3 sequence reads: CASMLELLGAMDTQYF. The CDR3 region has the DNA TGTGCCAGCATGCTTGAGCTATTGGGGGCAATGGATACGCAGTATTTT.

There are a few counts of this clone. The chain joins TRBV5-1 to TRBJ2-2, with TRBD2 matching over 14 bases. This CDR3 has 19 residues. The V gene end was trimmed by 2 bases and the J gene end by 1 base; junction bases not matched to a gene: 7. Looked up from germline, CDR1 is SGHRS and CDR2 is YFSETQ. The CDR3 protein is CASSLAWTSGRRNTGELFF. The CDR3 bases are TGCGCCAGCAGCTTAGCTTGGACTAGCGGGAGGCGGAACACCGGGGAGCTGTTTTTT.

V and J are TRBV18 and TRBJ2-1; 10 bases map to TRBD2. V was pared by 4 bases and J by 4 bases, with 4 bases of the junction left unmatched. CDR1 is KGHSH, CDR2 LQKENI, per germline. CDR3 length: 15 residues. The CDR3 is CASSQGLASYNEQFF. CDR3 nucleotide sequence: TGTGCCAGCTCACAGGGACTAGCGAGTTACAATGAGCAGTTCTTC.

The V call is TRBV15, the J call TRBJ2-2; TRBD1 matches 7 bases. The CDR3 extends over 16 amino acids. The V gene end was trimmed by 0 bases and the J gene end by 7 bases; junction bases not matched to a gene: 8. Germline V gene lookup returns CDR1 LNHNV and CDR2 YYDKDF (reference sequence). The CDR3 here is CATSREDRYLDGELFF. In nucleotides, the CDR3 is TGTGCCACCAGCAGAGAGGACAGGTACCTCGACGGGGAGCTGTTTTTT.

This clone was seen a single time. The chain carries TRBV5-1 and TRBJ2-5, with 10 bases matching TRBD2. The junction had 10 bases not matched to a gene; V was cut back by 4 bases and J by 4 bases. Per the germline V gene, CDR1 is SGHRS and CDR2 is YFSETQ. The CDR3 is 16 amino acids. The CDR3 region is CASSRGAASGRETQYF. The DNA for the CDR3 is TGCGCCAGCAGCCGAGGGGCGGCTAGCGGGAGAGAGACCCAGTACTTC.

V and J are TRBV6-5 and TRBJ1-1; possible D gene TRBD1, 5 bases. The CDR3 covers 13 residues. Deletions cut 4 bases from V and 4 bases from J, with 10 bases between. Germline loops: CDR1 MNHEY, CDR2 SVGAGI. The CDR3 coding sequence is TGTGCCAGCAGTTTTCAGGGTCCCACTGAAGCTTTCTTT. It translates to CASSFQGPTEAFF.

The V and J genes are TRBV24-1 and TRBJ2-1, with 7 bases aligning to TRBD2. V was clipped by 1 base and J by 6 bases; unmatched bases: 5. This CDR3 is 15 amino acids long. The germline V gene encodes CDR1 KGHDR and CDR2 SFDVKD. Here the CDR3 DNA reads TGTGCCACCAGTGATTTTTATACGGGAGGCAATGAGCAGTTCTTC. As protein: CATSDFYTGGNEQFF.

Only a few counts were recorded for this clone. The chain uses TRBV5-1 and TRBJ2-5; 9 bases are shared with TRBD2. The CDR3 spans 16 residues. J was trimmed by 2 bases and V by 0 bases; bases with no gene match: 5. Germline V gene lookup returns CDR1 SGHRS and CDR2 YFSETQ. The CDR3 sequence: CASSLGTSVRQETQYF. The CDR3 coding sequence is TGCGCCAGCAGCTTGGGGACTAGCGTTCGACAAGAGACCCAGTACTTC.

This chain joins TRBV5-1 and TRBJ1-5, with D unresolved. V lost 4 bases and J lost 6, with 20 bases in between. The CDR3 is made up of 16 amino acids. Germline CDR1 and CDR2: SGHRS and YFSETQ. The CDR3 sequence: CASSPGRPKEGQPQHF. The CDR3 DNA is TGCGCCAGCAGCCCAGGACGCCCTAAAGAGGGTCAGCCCCAGCATTTT. The complete variable domain, with remaining parts taken from reference TRBV5-1 and TRBJ1-5, reads KAGVTQTPRYLIKTRGQQVTLSCSPISGHRSVSWYQQTPGQGLQFLFEYFSETQRNKGNFPGRFSGRQFSNSRSEMNVSTLELGDSALYLCASSPGRPKEGQPQHFGDGTRLSIL.

The rearrangement joins TRBV5-4 to TRBJ2-2; 8 bases map to TRBD1. CDR1 is SGHNT and CDR2 is YYREEE in the germline V gene (reference sequence). V shed 2 bases and J 5 bases; nucleotides not matched to a gene: 5. The CDR3 has 15 amino acids. The DNA of the CDR3 is TGTGCCAGCAGCTTAACAGGGGGAAGTACCGGGGAGCTGTTTTTT. It codes for CASSLTGGSTGELFF.

There are a few counts of this clone. In the same sample, other DNA sequences code for this CDR3. The V and J genes are TRBV3-1 (or the pseudogene TRBV3-2) and TRBJ2-1; D is possibly TRBD2 (5 bases). The CDR3 covers 15 residues. With 4 bases removed from V and 2 bases from J, the gap between germline ends came to 12 bases. The germline V gene encodes CDR1 LGHDT and CDR2 YNNKEL (reference sequence). CDR3 region: CASSPQAVTYNEQFF. Here the CDR3 DNA reads TGTGCCAGCAGCCCTCAAGCGGTAACCTACAATGAGCAGTTCTTC.

This chain joins TRBV14 and TRBJ1-6; 7 positions agree with TRBD1. Losses at the gene ends were 5 bases for V and 16 bases for J; bases not matched to a gene: 11. Germline V lookup: CDR1 SGHDN, CDR2 FVKESK. The CDR3 length is 13 residues. The CDR3 DNA reads as TGTGCCAGCAGCTTGGGACAGCCCCAACCTCTCCACTTT. Amino acids: CASSLGQPQPLHF.

In its sample, this clone was seen once. This sequence joins TRBV18 and TRBJ1-3, with D possibly being TRBD1 (5 bases). V lost 2 bases to trimming and J lost 0 bases, with 20 bases between them. The length of the CDR3 is 19 residues. Germline lookup yields CDR1 KGHSH and CDR2 LQKENI. This CDR3 is CASSPFALGGKSSGNTIYF. The CDR3 coding sequence is TGTGCCAGCTCACCATTCGCCCTCGGGGGTAAAAGCTCTGGAAACACCATATATTTT.

The rearrangement uses TRBV6-2 or TRBV6-3 and TRBJ2-7; 14 positions agree with TRBD2. V lost 5 bases and J lost 2; bases outside the gene matches: 5. The germline V gene encodes CDR1 MNHEY and CDR2 SVGEGT. The CDR3 spans 16 residues. In nucleotides, the CDR3 is TGTGCCAGCAGTGCCCCGACTAGCGGGAGGGCCTACGAGCAGTACGTC. Its protein product is CASSAPTSGRAYEQYV.

This rearrangement joins TRBV27 to TRBJ1-2; tentative D call: TRBD1 (6 bases). Trimming removed 4 bases from V and 2 bases from J, with 14 bases in between. The germline V gene encodes CDR1 MNHEY and CDR2 SMNVEV (reference sequence). The CDR3 consists of 15 residues. CDR3 nucleotides: TGTGCCAGCAGTTCCACAGGGAAGTCGAACTATGGCTACACCTTC. Translation: CASSSTGKSNYGYTF.

V gene TRBV2 combines with J gene TRBJ2-1, with D perhaps TRBD2 (6 bases). The CDR3 has 14 amino acids. With 2 bases removed from V and 4 bases from J, the gap between germline ends came to 9 bases. Germline CDR1 is SNHLY and CDR2 is FYNNEI. The CDR3 is CASSENGGYNEQFF. The DNA for the CDR3 is TGTGCCAGCAGTGAAAACGGGGGTTACAATGAGCAGTTCTTC.

This clone was seen a handful of times. This chain connects TRBV14 to TRBJ1-5, with no clear D. V shed 4 bases and J shed 4 bases, with 11 bases lying between them. The CDR3 contains 14 residues. CDR1 and CDR2 (germline): SGHDN, FVKESK. Written as DNA, the CDR3 is TGTGCCAGCAGCCCCCCAGCGGGGAATCAGCCCCAGCATTTT. It yields the protein CASSPPAGNQPQHF.

This clone was seen only a few times. The chain uses TRBV19 and TRBJ2-7; 9 nucleotides align to TRBD1. Germline CDR1 reads LNHDA; CDR2 reads SQIVND (reference sequence). CDR3 length equals 16 residues. The V gene end was trimmed by 2 bases and the J gene end by 1 base; junction bases not matched to a gene: 6. The DNA of the CDR3 is TGTGCCAGTAGTATATCCGGGACAGGGATTTCCTACGAGCAGTACTTC. This sequence encodes CASSISGTGISYEQYF.

This chain links TRBV7-8 with TRBJ2-3; the D gene is possibly TRBD2 (7 bases). The CDR3 contains 16 residues. The germline V gene encodes CDR1 SGHVS and CDR2 FQNEAQ. Between the trimmed V and J ends, which lost 1 base and 3 bases, there was a span of 14 bases. The CDR3 DNA reads as TGTGCCAGCAGCTTAGTGGGTGGGAGGGGGACAGATACGCAGTATTTT. It is translated as CASSLVGGRGTDTQYF.

The V call is TRBV5-1, the J call TRBJ1-5; TRBD1 might be the D (5 bases). Germline V lookup: CDR1 SGHRS, CDR2 YFSETQ. The CDR3 runs 16 residues. V gave up 6 bases and J gave up 0 bases, with 16 bases separating them. CDR3: CASIQEDSYSNQPQHF. The CDR3, as DNA: TGCGCCAGCATCCAAGAAGACAGCTATAGCAATCAGCCCCAGCATTTT.

The chain combines TRBV11-3 with TRBJ2-5, with TRBD2 matching over 8 bases. Germline V CDR1 and CDR2: SGHNT, YENEEA. The CDR3 loop spans 17 amino acids. The trim removed 5 bases at V and 5 bases at J, leaving 16 bases unmatched. The CDR3 loop is CASSSPLSSGRLETQYF. The DNA for the CDR3 is TGTGCCAGCAGCAGCCCCCTTTCGAGCGGGAGATTGGAGACCCAGTACTTC.

J is TRBJ2-3 and V is TRBV28, with D maybe TRBD2 (6 bases). Germline CDR1 reads MDHEN; CDR2 reads SYDVKM. The ends were cut back, 2 bases at V and 0 bases at J, with 9 bases in the middle. This CDR3 spans 15 amino acids. This CDR3 is CASSLGTVSTDTQYF. DNA for the CDR3: TGTGCCAGCAGTTTAGGGACTGTCAGCACAGATACGCAGTATTTT.

Concerning this clone itself: Other DNA sequences within the sample encode an identical CDR3. The rearrangement joins TRBV19 to TRBJ2-3, with 9 positions matching TRBD2. CDR3 length equals 14 residues. Looked up from germline, CDR1 is LNHDA and CDR2 is SQIVND (reference sequence). Trimming removed 7 bases from V and 0 bases from J; junction bases left unmatched: 2. The CDR3 reads CASKTSGSTDTQYF. Here the CDR3 DNA reads TGTGCCAGTAAAACTAGCGGGAGCACAGATACGCAGTATTTT.

This clone was counted ten times or more. The rearrangement links TRBV12-3 or TRBV12-4 to TRBJ1-1; TRBD1 agrees at 7 bases. This CDR3 region has 12 residues. Unmatched junction bases numbered 5, after V lost 7 bases and J lost 6 bases. Here the CDR3 DNA reads TGTGCCAGCACCCTCGGACAGGCTGAAGCTTTCTTT. Its protein is CASTLGQAEAFF.